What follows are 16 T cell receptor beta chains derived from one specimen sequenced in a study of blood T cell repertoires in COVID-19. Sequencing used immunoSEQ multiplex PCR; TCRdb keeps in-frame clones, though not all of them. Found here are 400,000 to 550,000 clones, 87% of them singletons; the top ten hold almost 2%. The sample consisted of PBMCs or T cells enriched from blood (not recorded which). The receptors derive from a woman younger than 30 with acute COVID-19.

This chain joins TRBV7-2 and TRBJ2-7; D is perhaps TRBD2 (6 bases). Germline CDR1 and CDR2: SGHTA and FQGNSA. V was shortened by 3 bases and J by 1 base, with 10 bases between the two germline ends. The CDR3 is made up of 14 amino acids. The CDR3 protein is CASSFGGLSYEQYF. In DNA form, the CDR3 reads TGTGCCAGCAGCTTTGGGGGACTGTCCTACGAGCAGTACTTC.

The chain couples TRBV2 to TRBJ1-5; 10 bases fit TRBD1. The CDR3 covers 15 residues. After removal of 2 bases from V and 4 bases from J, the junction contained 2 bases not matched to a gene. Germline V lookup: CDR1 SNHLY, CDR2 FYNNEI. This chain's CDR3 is CASSEWGQGNQPQHF. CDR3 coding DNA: TGTGCCAGCAGTGAATGGGGACAGGGGAATCAGCCCCAGCATTTT. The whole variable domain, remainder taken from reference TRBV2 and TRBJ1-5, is EPEVTQTPSHQVTQMGQEVILRCVPISNHLYFYWYRQILGQKVEFLVSFYNNEISEKSEIFDDQFSVERPDGSNFTLKIRSTKLEDSAMYFCASSEWGQGNQPQHFGDGTRLSIL.

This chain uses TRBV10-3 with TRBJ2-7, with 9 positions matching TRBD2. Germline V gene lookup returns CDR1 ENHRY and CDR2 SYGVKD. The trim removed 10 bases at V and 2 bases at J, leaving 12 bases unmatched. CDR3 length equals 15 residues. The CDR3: CATTLAGAQAYEQYF. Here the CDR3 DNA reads TGTGCCACCACTTTAGCGGGGGCCCAAGCCTACGAGCAGTACTTC.

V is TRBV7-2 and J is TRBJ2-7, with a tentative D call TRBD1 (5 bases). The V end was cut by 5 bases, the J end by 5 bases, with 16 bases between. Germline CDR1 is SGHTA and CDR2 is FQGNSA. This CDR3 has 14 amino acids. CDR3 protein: CASSQGFQGNEQYF. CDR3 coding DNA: TGTGCCAGCAGCCAGGGATTTCAAGGGAACGAGCAGTACTTC.

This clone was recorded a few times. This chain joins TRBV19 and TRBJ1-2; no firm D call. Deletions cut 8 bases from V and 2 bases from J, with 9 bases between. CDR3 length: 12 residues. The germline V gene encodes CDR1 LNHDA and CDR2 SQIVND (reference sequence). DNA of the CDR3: TGTGCCAGTGGGAGAGGGAACTATGGCTACACCTTC. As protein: CASGRGNYGYTF.

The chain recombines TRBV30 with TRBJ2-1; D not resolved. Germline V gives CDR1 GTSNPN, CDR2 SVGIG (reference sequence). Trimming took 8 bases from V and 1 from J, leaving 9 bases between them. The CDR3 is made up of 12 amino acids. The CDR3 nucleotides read TGTGCCGGAGTCAGTTCCTACAATGAGCAGTTCTTC. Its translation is CAGVSSYNEQFF.

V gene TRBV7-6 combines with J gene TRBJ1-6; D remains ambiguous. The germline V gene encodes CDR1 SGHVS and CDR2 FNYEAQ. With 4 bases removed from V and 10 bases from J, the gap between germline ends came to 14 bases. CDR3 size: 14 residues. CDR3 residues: CASSSDFSRSPLHF. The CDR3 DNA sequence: TGTGCCAGCAGCTCCGACTTCTCTCGGTCACCCCTCCACTTT.

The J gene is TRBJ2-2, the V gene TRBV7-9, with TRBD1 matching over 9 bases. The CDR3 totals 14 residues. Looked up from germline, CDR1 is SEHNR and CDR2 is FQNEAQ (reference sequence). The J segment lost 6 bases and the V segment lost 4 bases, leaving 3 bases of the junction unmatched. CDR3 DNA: TGTGCCAGCAGCTCGGGACAGGGTGCCGGGGAGCTGTTTTTT. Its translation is CASSSGQGAGELFF. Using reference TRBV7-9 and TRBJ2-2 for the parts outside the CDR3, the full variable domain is DTGVSQNPRHKITKRGQNVTFRCDPISEHNRLYWYRQTLGQGPEFLTYFQNEAQLEKSRLLSDRFSAERPKGSFSTLEIQRTEQGDSAMYLCASSSGQGAGELFFGEGSRLTVL.

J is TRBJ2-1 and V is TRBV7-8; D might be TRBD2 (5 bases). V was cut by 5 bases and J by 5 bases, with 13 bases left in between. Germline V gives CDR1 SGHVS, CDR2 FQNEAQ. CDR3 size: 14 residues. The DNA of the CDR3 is TGTGCCAGCAGCCCCGTGGCGCGGGACAATGAGCAGTTCTTC. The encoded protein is CASSPVARDNEQFF.

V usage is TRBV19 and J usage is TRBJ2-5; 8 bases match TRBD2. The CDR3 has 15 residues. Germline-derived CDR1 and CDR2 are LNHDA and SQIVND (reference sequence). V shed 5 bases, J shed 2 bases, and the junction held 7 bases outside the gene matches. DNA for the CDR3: TGTGCCAGTAGTCCGGGGGGGGCCACTCAAGAGACCCAGTACTTC. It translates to CASSPGGATQETQYF. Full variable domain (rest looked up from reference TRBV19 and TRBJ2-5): DGGITQSPKYLFRKEGQNVTLSCEQNLNHDAMYWYRQDPGQGLRLIYYSQIVNDFQKGDIAEGYSVSREKKESFPLTVTSAQKNPTAFYLCASSPGGATQETQYFGPGTRLLVL.

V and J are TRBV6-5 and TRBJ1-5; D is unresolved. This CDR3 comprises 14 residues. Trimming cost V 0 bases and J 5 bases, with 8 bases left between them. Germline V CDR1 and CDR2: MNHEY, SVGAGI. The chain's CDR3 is CASSYSWGDQPQHF. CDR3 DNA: TGTGCCAGCAGTTACTCTTGGGGAGATCAGCCCCAGCATTTT.

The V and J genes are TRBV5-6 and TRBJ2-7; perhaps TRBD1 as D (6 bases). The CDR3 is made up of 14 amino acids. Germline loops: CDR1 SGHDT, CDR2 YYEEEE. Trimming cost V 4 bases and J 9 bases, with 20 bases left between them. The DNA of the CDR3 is TGTGCCAGCAGCCCGGGACAAACCTTTAAAGGGCAGTACTTC. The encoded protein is CASSPGQTFKGQYF.

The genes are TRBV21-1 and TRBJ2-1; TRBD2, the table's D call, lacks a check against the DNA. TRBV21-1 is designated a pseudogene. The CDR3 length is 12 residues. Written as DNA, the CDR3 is TGTGCCAGCAGTCCTTCTAGCGGGAATGAGTTCTTC. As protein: CASSPSSGNEFF.

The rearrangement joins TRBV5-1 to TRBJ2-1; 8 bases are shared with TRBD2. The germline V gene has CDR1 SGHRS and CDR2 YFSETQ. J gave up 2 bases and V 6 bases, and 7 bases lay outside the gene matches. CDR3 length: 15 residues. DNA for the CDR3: TGCGCCAGCAATGGAGCGGGAGAGGCCTACAATGAGCAGTTCTTC. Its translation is CASNGAGEAYNEQFF.

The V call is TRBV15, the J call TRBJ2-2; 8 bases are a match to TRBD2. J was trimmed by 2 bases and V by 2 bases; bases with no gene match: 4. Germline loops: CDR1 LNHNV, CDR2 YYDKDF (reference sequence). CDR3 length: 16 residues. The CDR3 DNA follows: TGTGCCACCAGCAGAAGGCGGGGGGCCAACACCGGGGAGCTGTTTTTT. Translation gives CATSRRRGANTGELFF.

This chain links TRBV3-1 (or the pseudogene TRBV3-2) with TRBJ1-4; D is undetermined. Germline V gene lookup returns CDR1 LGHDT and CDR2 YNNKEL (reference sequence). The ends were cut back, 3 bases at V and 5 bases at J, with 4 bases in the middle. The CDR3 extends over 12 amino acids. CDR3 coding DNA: TGTGCCAGCAGCCACAGAAATGAAAAACTGTTTTTT. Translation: CASSHRNEKLFF.